Below, 18 T cell receptor beta chains from the same sample are listed, as sequenced in a study of T cells in Graves' hyperthyroidism and ophthalmopathy. RNA transcripts were the template for amplifying TCR beta CDR3 regions. Using the HTBI primer set, a first-round RT-PCR was run on the TCR CDR3. TCRdb called the multiplex PCR reads again in MiXCR, with one record for every CDR3 protein. The sample carries hundreds of thousands of distinct CDR3 sequences, less than 20% recorded once. Sample: blood. These receptor sequences come from a woman between 18 and 29 years old with Graves' hyperthyroidism that later progressed to Graves' ophthalmopathy.

This chain links TRBV6-1 with TRBJ1-3; D not resolved. Germline V lookup: CDR1 MNHNS, CDR2 SASEGT. V gave up 2 bases and J gave up 4 bases, with 15 bases separating them. The CDR3 is 16 amino acids. The CDR3 nucleotides read TGTGCCAGCAGTGAATTTATCGCCACACGAGGAAACACCATATATTTT. Protein: CASSEFIATRGNTIYF.

This clonotype has at least ten counts. This chain connects TRBV3-1 to TRBJ1-2, with D perhaps TRBD1 (6 bases). V lost 1 base and J lost 7, with 13 bases in between. This CDR3 region has 14 residues. Germline V CDR1 and CDR2: LGHDT, YNNKEL (reference sequence). DNA of the CDR3: TGTGCCAGCAGCCAAGGAACTCTCAGGGGTGGCTACACCTTC. It translates to CASSQGTLRGGYTF.

The chain combines TRBV7-2 with TRBJ1-1, with D possibly being TRBD1 (5 bases). There are 13 residues in the CDR3. The germline gives CDR1 SGHTA, CDR2 FQGNSA. V lost 2 bases and J lost 4, with 8 bases in between. The CDR3, as DNA: TGTGCCAGCAGCTTATTGGGGGTCACTGAAGCTTTCTTT. This gives the protein CASSLLGVTEAFF.

This clonotype came up many times. The chain carries TRBV7-8 and TRBJ2-7; the D is unclear. Germline assignment: CDR1 SGHVS and CDR2 FQNEAQ. Deletions cut 1 base from V and 2 bases from J, with 15 bases between. There are 16 residues in the CDR3. The CDR3 loop reads CASSLVNPRSPYEQYF. The CDR3 DNA reads as TGTGCCAGCAGCTTAGTAAATCCGCGGTCCCCCTACGAGCAGTACTTC.

J is TRBJ1-4 and V is TRBV6-1, with 10 bases fitting TRBD1. V gave up 1 base and J gave up 8 bases; unmatched junction bases: 4. This CDR3 spans 15 amino acids. The germline gives CDR1 MNHNS, CDR2 SASEGT. CDR3 protein: CASSEGTGGWEKLFF. The DNA of the CDR3 is TGTGCCAGCAGTGAAGGGACAGGGGGGTGGGAAAAACTGTTTTTT.

The chain couples TRBV29-1 to TRBJ2-7, with a tentative D call TRBD2 (6 bases). The germline CDR1 and CDR2 sequences are SQVTM and ANQGSEA. The CDR3 runs to 12 residues. Trimming removed 5 bases at V and 7 bases at J, with 15 bases between. The CDR3 DNA is TGCAGCGTTCTAAGGTTTGCGGGGGAGCAGTACTTC. It translates to CSVLRFAGEQYF.

This clonotype showed up many times. This chain uses TRBV11-2 with TRBJ2-3; possibly TRBD1 or TRBD2 for D (5 bases each). Trimming removed 0 bases from V and 6 bases from J, with 13 bases in between. The length of the CDR3 is 15 residues. From germline, CDR1 is SGHAT and CDR2 FQNNGV. In DNA, the CDR3 is TGTGCCAGCAGCTTAGACCTACAGGACTCCGATACGCAGTATTTT. The encoded protein is CASSLDLQDSDTQYF.

J is TRBJ2-1 and V is TRBV4-1, with 7 bases identical to TRBD2. V gave up 1 base and J gave up 4 bases; unmatched junction bases: 10. This CDR3 region has 17 residues. Germline V CDR1 and CDR2: MGHRA, YSYEKL. CDR3 loop: CASSQGLAGENYNEQFF. CDR3 DNA sequence: TGCGCCAGCAGCCAAGGATTGGCGGGAGAGAATTACAATGAGCAGTTCTTC.

This clonotype occurred many times. The chain links TRBV7-3 to TRBJ2-2, with D perhaps TRBD2 (6 bases). Germline V gene lookup returns CDR1 SGHTA and CDR2 FQGTGA. The CDR3 length is 16 residues. Trimming removed 1 base from V and 4 bases from J, with 13 bases in between. CDR3 loop: CASSLIGGDRTGELFF. For the CDR3, the DNA is TGTGCCAGCAGCTTAATCGGGGGAGATCGCACCGGGGAGCTGTTTTTT.

There are a few counts of this clonotype. This chain links TRBV7-9 with TRBJ2-4, with TRBD1 matching over 7 bases. The V segment lost 5 bases and the J segment 6 bases; nucleotides outside the gene matches: 16. Germline V gives CDR1 SEHNR, CDR2 FQNEAQ (reference sequence). There are 17 residues in the CDR3. The CDR3 loop is CASSRETGTLVRNIQYF. In DNA, the CDR3 is TGTGCCAGCAGCCGCGAGACAGGGACCCTGGTGAGAAACATTCAGTACTTC.

This clonotype showed up just a few times. The chain is built from TRBV5-5 and TRBJ1-1; D unresolved. Germline CDR1 is SGHKS and CDR2 is YYEKEE (reference sequence). The CDR3 length is 16 residues. Trimming removed 2 bases at V and 3 bases at J, with 17 bases between. CDR3 in amino acids: CASSFSGTDLYTEAFF. CDR3 coding DNA: TGTGCCAGCAGCTTTAGTGGCACAGACTTATACACTGAAGCTTTCTTT.

The sample holds one count of this clonotype. The chain employs TRBV29-1 and TRBJ2-2; D gene unclear. Trimming stripped 6 bases from V and 1 base from J, with 9 bases between. The CDR3 is made up of 13 amino acids. Germline V gene lookup returns CDR1 SQVTM and CDR2 ANQGSEA. CDR3 in amino acids: CSVQDRNTGELFF. The CDR3 DNA is TGCAGCGTGCAGGACCGGAACACCGGGGAGCTGTTTTTT.

This clonotype was picked up many times. The rearrangement links TRBV5-1 to TRBJ1-5, with a weak D call TRBD1 (6 bases). Germline V lookup: CDR1 SGHRS, CDR2 YFSETQ. The CDR3 runs 14 residues. Trimming stripped 4 bases from V and 3 bases from J, with 11 bases between. As DNA, the CDR3 is TGCGCCAGCAGCCTGGACAGCCACAATCAGCCCCAGCATTTT. This codes for CASSLDSHNQPQHF.

This clonotype showed up many times. This chain links TRBV20-1 with TRBJ2-3, with D maybe TRBD2 (7 bases). Per germline, CDR1 DFQATT and CDR2 SNEGSKA (reference sequence). The V end was cut by 2 bases, the J end by 3 bases, with 18 bases between. This CDR3 contains 16 residues. The chain's CDR3 is CSARYRGREWTDTQYF. The CDR3, as DNA: TGCAGTGCTAGATACCGGGGGCGGGAGTGGACAGATACGCAGTATTTT.

This clonotype appeared a few times. The chain uses TRBV5-6 and TRBJ2-7, with 8 bases identical to TRBD2. V was clipped by 3 bases and J by 3 bases; unmatched bases: 2. CDR1 and CDR2 (germline): SGHDT, YYEEEE. The CDR3 runs to 13 residues. The CDR3 coding sequence is TGTGCCAGCAGCTCGACTAGCGTCTACGAGCAGTACTTC. Protein sequence: CASSSTSVYEQYF.

In regard to this clonotype: A single base separates this from a much larger clone, so it may be a read error. The chain uses TRBV2 and TRBJ1-5; TRBD1 agrees at 9 bases. Germline assignment: CDR1 SNHLY and CDR2 FYNNEI. The CDR3 is 14 amino acids. This CDR3 is CASRGQGENRPQHF. The CDR3 nucleotides read TGTGCCAGCAGGGGACAGGGAGAGAATCGGCCCCAGCATTTT.

In the case of this clonotype: One end of the junction varies from germline; a read error may be responsible. The V gene is TRBV5-1, the J gene TRBJ2-5, with 10 bases fitting TRBD2. The CDR3 contains 17 residues. Germline V lookup: CDR1 SGHRS, CDR2 YFSETQ. CDR3: CASSSASGSPTQVTQYF. The CDR3 nucleotides read TGCGCCAGCAGCTCGGCTAGCGGGAGCCCAACCCAAGTGACCCAGTACTTC.

This clonotype was detected ten times or more. The V gene is TRBV20-1, the J gene TRBJ2-7; D possibly corresponds to TRBD1 (5 bases). CDR3 length equals 14 residues. Germline V CDR1 and CDR2: DFQATT, SNEGSKA (reference sequence). Trimming left V 5 bases short and J 3 bases short, with 17 bases between. CDR3 sequence reads: CSADDYEGVYEQYF. The DNA of the CDR3 is TGCAGTGCTGATGATTACGAAGGGGTCTACGAGCAGTACTTC.